Listed here is a single T cell receptor (beta chain). The antigen is undetermined. Cells were stimulated nonspecifically with anti-CD3/anti-CD28 magnetic beads. Responding CD4+ T cells were sorted by upregulation of both CD40 ligand and CD69. These data originate in a study of persistence of HIV-infected CD4 T cells. The immunoSEQ assay was version 4, run in survey mode. Clones were read by immunoSEQ multiplex PCR, and TCRdb kept only the in-frame ones, dropping some. The table lists 35,000 to 40,000 clones, approximately 90% of them singletons. The sequencing here drew on CD4+ T cells sorted from PBMCs after approximately 20-hour stimulation, taken from a patient who received antiretroviral therapy. This clonotype originated in an adult man with HIV who was CMV-seropositive.

CDR3 nucleotides: TGCGCCAGCAGGGAGGACAGAAGCTCTGGAAACACCATATATTTT. Protein sequence: CASREDRSSGNTIYF. The V and J genes are TRBV5-1 and TRBJ1-3, with a weak D call TRBD1 (6 bases). The CDR3 is 15 amino acids. Per germline, CDR1 SGHRS and CDR2 YFSETQ. V lost 5 bases, J lost 0 bases, and 12 bases lay in between.